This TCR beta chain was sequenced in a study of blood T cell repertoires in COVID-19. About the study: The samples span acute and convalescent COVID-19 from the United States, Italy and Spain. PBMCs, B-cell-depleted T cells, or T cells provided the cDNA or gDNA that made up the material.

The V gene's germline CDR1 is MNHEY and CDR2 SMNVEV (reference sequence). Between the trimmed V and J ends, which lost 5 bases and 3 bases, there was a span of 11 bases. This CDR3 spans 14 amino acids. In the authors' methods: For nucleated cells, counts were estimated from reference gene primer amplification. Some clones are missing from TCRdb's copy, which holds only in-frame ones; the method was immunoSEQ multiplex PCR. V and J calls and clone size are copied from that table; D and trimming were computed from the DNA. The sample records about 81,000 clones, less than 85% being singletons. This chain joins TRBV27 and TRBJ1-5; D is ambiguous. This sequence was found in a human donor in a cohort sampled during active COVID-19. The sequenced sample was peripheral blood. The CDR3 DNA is TGTGCCAGCAGTCTAGGTCGGTCCAATCAGCCCCAGCATTTT. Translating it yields CASSLGRSNQPQHF.